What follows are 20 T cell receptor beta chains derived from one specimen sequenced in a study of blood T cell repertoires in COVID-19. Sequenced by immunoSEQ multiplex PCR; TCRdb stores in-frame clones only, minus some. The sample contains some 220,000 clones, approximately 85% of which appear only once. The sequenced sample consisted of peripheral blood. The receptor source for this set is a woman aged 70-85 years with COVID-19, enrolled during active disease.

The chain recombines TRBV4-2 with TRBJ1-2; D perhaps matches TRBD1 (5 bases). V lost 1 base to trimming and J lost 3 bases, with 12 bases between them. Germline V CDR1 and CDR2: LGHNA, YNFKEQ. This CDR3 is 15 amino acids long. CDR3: CASSQVGAGDYGYTF. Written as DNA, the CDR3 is TGTGCCAGCAGCCAAGTCGGGGCGGGAGACTATGGCTACACCTTC.

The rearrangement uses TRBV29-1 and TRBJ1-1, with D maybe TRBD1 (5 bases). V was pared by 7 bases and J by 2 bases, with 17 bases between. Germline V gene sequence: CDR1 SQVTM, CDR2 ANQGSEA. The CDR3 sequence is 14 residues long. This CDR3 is CSAQVMGGNTEAFF. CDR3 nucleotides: TGCAGCGCCCAGGTCATGGGGGGAAACACTGAAGCTTTCTTT.

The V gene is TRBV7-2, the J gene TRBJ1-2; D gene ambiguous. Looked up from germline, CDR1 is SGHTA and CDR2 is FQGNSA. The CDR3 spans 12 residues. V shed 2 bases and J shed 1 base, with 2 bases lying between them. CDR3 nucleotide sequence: TGTGCCAGCAGCTTACTTAACTATGGCTACACCTTC. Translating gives CASSLLNYGYTF.

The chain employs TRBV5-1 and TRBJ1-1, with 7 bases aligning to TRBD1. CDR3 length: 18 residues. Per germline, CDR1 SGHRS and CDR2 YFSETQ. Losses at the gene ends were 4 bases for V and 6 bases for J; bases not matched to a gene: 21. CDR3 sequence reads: CASSTGMDRFSPRAEAFF. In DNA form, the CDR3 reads TGCGCCAGCAGCACTGGTATGGACAGGTTCTCCCCTCGGGCTGAAGCTTTCTTT.

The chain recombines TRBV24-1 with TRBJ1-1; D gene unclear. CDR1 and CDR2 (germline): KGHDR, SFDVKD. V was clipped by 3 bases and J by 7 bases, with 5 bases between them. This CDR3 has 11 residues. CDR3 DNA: TGTGCCACCAGTGATGGGAGTGAAGCTTTCTTT. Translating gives CATSDGSEAFF.

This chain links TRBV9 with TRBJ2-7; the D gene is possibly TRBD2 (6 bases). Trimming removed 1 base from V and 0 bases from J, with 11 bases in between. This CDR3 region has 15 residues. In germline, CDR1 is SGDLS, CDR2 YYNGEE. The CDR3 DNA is TGTGCCAGCAGCGTATCCGCGGGGACCTCCTACGAGCAGTACTTC. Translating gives CASSVSAGTSYEQYF.

The CDR3 loop reads CASSHTGLGNNEQFF. The CDR3 DNA sequence: TGCGCCAGCAGCCATACAGGGTTAGGAAACAATGAGCAGTTCTTC. The V and J genes are TRBV4-3 and TRBJ2-1, with D perhaps TRBD1 (6 bases). CDR3 length equals 15 residues. Germline CDR1 and CDR2: LGHNA and YSLEER. V lost 3 bases to trimming and J lost 5 bases, with 14 bases between them.

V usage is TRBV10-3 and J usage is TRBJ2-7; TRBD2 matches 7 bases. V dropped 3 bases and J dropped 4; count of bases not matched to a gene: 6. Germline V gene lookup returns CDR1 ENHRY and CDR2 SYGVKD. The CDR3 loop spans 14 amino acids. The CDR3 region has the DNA TGTGCCATCAGTGATGGGGACTACAGATACGAGCAGTACTTC. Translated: CAISDGDYRYEQYF.

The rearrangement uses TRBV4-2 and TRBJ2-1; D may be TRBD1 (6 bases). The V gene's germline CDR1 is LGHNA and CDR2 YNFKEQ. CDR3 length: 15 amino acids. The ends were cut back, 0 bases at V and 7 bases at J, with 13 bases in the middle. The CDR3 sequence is CASSQDEAGENEQFF. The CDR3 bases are TGTGCCAGCAGCCAAGACGAAGCAGGGGAGAATGAGCAGTTCTTC.

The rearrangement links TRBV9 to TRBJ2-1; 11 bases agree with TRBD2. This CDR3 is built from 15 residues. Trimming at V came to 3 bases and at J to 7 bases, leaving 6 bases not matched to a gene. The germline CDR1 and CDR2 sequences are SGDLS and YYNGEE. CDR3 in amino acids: CASSAGLAVMNEQFF. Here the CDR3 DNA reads TGTGCCAGCAGCGCGGGACTAGCGGTAATGAATGAGCAGTTCTTC.

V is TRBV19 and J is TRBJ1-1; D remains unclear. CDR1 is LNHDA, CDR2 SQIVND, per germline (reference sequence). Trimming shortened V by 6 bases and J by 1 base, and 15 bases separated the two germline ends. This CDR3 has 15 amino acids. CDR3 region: CASSTSLWGNTEAFF. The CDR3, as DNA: TGTGCCAGTAGCACTAGCCTCTGGGGGAACACTGAAGCTTTCTTT.

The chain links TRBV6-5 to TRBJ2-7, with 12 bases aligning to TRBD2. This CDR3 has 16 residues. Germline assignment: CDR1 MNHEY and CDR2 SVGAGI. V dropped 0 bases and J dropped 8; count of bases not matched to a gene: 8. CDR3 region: CASSYSRLAGGGQQYF. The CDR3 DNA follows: TGTGCCAGCAGTTACTCAAGGCTAGCGGGAGGGGGTCAGCAGTACTTC.

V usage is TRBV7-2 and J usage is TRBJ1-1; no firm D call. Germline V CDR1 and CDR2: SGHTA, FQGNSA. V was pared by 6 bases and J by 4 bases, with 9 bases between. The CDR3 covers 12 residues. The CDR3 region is CASRAWPTEAFF. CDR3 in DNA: TGTGCCAGCAGGGCTTGGCCCACTGAAGCTTTCTTT.

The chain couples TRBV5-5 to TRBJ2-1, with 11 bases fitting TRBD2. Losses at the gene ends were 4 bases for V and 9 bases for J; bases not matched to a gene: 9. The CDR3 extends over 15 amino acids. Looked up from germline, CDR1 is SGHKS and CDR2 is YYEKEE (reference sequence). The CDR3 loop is CASSASSGRLGEQFF. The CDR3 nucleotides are TGTGCCAGCAGCGCCTCTAGCGGGAGGTTGGGTGAGCAGTTCTTC.

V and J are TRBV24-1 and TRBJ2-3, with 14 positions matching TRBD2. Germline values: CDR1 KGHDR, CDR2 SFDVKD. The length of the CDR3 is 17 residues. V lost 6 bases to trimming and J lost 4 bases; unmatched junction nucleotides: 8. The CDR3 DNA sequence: TGTGCCACCAGTCCAGGACTAGCGGGAGGTTCGCCAGATACGCAGTATTTT. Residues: CATSPGLAGGSPDTQYF.

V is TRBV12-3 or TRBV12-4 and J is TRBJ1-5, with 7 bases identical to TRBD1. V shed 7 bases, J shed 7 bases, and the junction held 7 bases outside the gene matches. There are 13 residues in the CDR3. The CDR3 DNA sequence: TGTGCCAGCACCCGGGACAGAAGCCAGCCCCAGCATTTT. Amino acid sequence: CASTRDRSQPQHF.

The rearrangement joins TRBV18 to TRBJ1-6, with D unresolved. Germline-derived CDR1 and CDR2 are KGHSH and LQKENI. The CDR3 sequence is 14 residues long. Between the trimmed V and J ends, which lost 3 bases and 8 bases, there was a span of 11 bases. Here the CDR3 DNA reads TGTGCCAGCTCACCCTCCGGGTGGGATTCACCCCTCCACTTT. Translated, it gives CASSPSGWDSPLHF.

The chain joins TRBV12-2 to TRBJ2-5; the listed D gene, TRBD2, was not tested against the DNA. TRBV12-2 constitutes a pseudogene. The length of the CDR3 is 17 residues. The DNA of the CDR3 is TGTGCAAGTCGCTTAGAGTTTCTAGCGGGGGTCCAAGAGACCCAGTACTTC. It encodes CASRLEFLAGVQETQYF.

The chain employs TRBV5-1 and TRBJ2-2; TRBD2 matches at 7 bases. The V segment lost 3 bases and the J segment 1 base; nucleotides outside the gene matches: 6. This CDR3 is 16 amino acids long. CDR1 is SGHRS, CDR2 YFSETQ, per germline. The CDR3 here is CASSSTSSWNTGELFF. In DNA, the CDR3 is TGCGCCAGCAGCTCGACTAGCTCATGGAACACCGGGGAGCTGTTTTTT.

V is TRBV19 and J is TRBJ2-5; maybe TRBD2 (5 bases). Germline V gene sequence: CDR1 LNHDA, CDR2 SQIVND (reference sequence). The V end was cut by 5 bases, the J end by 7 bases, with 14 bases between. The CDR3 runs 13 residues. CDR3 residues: CASSDGVLGTQYF. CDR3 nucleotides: TGTGCCAGTAGTGACGGGGTCCTAGGGACCCAGTACTTC.